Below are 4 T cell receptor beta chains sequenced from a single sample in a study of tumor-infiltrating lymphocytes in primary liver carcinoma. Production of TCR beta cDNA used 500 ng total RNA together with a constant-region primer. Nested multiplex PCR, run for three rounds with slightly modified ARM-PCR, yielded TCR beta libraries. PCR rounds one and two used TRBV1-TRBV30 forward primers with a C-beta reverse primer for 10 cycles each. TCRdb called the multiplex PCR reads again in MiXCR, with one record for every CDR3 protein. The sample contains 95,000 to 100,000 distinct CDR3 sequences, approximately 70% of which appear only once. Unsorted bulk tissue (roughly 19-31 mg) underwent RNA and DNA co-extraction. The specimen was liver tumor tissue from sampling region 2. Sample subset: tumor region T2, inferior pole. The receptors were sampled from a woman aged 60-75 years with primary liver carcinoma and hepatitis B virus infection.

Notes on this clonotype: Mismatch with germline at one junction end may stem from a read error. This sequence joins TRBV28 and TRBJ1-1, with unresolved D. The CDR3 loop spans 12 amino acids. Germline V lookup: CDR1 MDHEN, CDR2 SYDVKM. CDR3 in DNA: TGTGCCTGCAGTTCGGGGTACACTGAAGCTTTCTTT. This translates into CACSSGYTEAFF.

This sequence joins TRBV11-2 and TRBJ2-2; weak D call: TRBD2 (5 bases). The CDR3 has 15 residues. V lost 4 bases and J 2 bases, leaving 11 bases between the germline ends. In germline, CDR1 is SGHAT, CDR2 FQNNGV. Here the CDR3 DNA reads TGTGCCAGCAGCTCAGGAGGAACAAACACCGGGGAGCTGTTTTTT. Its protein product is CASSSGGTNTGELFF. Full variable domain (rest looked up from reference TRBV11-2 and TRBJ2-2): EAGVAQSPRYKIIEKRQSVAFWCNPISGHATLYWYQQILGQGPKLLIQFQNNGVVDDSQLPKDRFSAERLKGVDSTLKIQPAKLEDSAVYLCASSSGGTNTGELFFGEGSRLTVL.

The CDR3 nucleotides are TGTGCCAGCACCAGTCCCAATCAGCCCCAGCATTTT. This encodes CASTSPNQPQHF. The chain is built from TRBV28 and TRBJ1-5; D not resolved. V was trimmed by 7 bases and J by 3 bases, leaving 7 bases between them. The CDR3 is 12 amino acids. The germline CDR1 and CDR2 sequences are MDHEN and SYDVKM.

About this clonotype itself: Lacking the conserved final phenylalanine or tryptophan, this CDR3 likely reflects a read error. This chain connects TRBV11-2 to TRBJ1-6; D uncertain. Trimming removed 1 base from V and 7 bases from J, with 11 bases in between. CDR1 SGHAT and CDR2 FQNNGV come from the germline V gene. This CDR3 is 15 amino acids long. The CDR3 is CASSLVLGRNSPLHY. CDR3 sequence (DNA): TGTGCCAGCAGCTTAGTTCTAGGGAGGAATTCACCCCTCCACTAT.